These T cell receptor beta chains were read from a single sample in a study of cytomegalovirus exposure and HLA in healthy donors. Here immunoSEQ multiplex PCR was the method, and the copy in TCRdb shows in-frame clones only, minus some. Here the sample spans approximately 190,000 clones, more than 75% being singletons. The sample taken for sequencing was PBMCs. These TCRs come from a man in his forties in good health and CMV-seropositive. CDR3s include the opening cysteine and the closing phenylalanine or tryptophan. D genes are given only for firm matches. Expanded clones are given a class, and other clones once, few, many or no size at all.

abundance,v_gene,j_gene,d_gene,CDR3aa,CDR3nt
.,TRBV2,TRBJ1-6,.,CASSESGVRNSPLHF,TGTGCCAGCAGTGAGTCGGGGGTTCGCAATTCACCCCTCCACTTT
.,TRBV30,TRBJ2-7,TRBD1,CAWTSLVGTGVYEQYF,TGTGCCTGGACCTCTCTTGTAGGGACAGGGGTGTACGAGCAGTACTTC
.,TRBV27,TRBJ2-7,.,CASSPRGSGTYEQYF,TGTGCCAGCAGTCCCCGGGGAAGCGGCACCTACGAGCAGTACTTC
once,TRBV19,TRBJ1-1,TRBD1,CASSMPGQKVNTEAFF,TGTGCCAGTAGTATGCCGGGACAGAAAGTGAACACTGAAGCTTTCTTT
once,TRBV18,TRBJ1-2,.,CASSPPEGARGYTF,TGTGCCAGCTCACCACCCGAGGGAGCTCGGGGCTACACCTTC
.,TRBV7-9,TRBJ2-1,TRBD1,CASSFGQGANEQFF,TGTGCCAGCAGCTTTGGACAGGGGGCCAATGAGCAGTTCTTC
.,TRBV4-2,TRBJ1-6,TRBD1,CASSLGGDRGRYNSPLHF,TGTGCCAGCAGCTTGGGGGGAGACAGGGGGCGGTATAATTCACCCCTCCACTTT
.,TRBV2,TRBJ2-7,.,CASSGRAGQYF,TGTGCCAGCAGTGGTAGAGCGGGGCAGTACTTC
.,TRBV5-8,TRBJ2-3,TRBD2,CASSLGLAGVLPLDTQYF,TGTGCCAGCAGCCTCGGACTAGCGGGAGTCCTCCCCTTGGATACGCAGTATTTT
.,TRBV29-1,TRBJ2-1,TRBD1,CSVARGHNEQFF,TGCAGCGTTGCCAGGGGGCATAATGAGCAGTTCTTC
.,TRBV7-9,TRBJ2-1,.,CASSIRGPAYNEQFF,TGTGCCAGCAGCATCAGGGGTCCCGCGTACAATGAGCAGTTCTTC
.,TRBV19,TRBJ1-6,TRBD1,CATTDRAAYNSPLHF,TGTGCCACAACCGACAGGGCCGCTTATAATTCACCCCTCCACTTT
.,TRBV2,TRBJ1-6,.,CASRRQGGYSPLHF,TGTGCCAGCAGAAGACAAGGGGGATATTCACCCCTCCACTTT
.,TRBV2,TRBJ1-5,.,CASSYVGARSNQPQHF,TGTGCCAGCAGTTACGTGGGGGCCCGGAGCAATCAGCCCCAGCATTTT
.,TRBV11-2,TRBJ2-5,TRBD1,CASSLVKTGGQETQYF,TGTGCCAGCAGCTTGGTCAAGACAGGGGGTCAAGAGACCCAGTACTTC
once,TRBV2,TRBJ2-7,TRBD1,CASRRQGPLNEQYF,TGTGCCAGCAGAAGACAGGGTCCACTTAACGAGCAGTACTTC
.,TRBV6-6,TRBJ2-7,.,CASSYKPYSYEQYF,TGTGCCAGCAGTTATAAGCCCTATTCCTACGAGCAGTACTTC
.,TRBV4-3,TRBJ2-5,TRBD2,CASSHSGGETQYF,TGCGCCAGCAGCCACTCGGGAGGAGAGACCCAGTACTTC
.,TRBV21-1,TRBJ2-7,.,CASSRTGPYEQYF,TGTGCCAGCAGCCGGACAGGACCCTACGAGCAGTACTTC
.,TRBV10-3,TRBJ1-1,TRBD1,CAISGSGTANTEAFF,TGTGCCATCAGTGGATCCGGGACAGCGAACACTGAAGCTTTCTTT
few,TRBV9,TRBJ1-4,.,CASSVAPGGEEKLFF,TGTGCCAGCAGCGTAGCTCCGGGGGGGGAAGAAAAACTGTTTTTT
.,TRBV7-9,TRBJ1-4,TRBD1,CASSAGQVEKLFF,TGTGCCAGCAGCGCGGGACAGGTTGAAAAACTGTTTTTT
few,TRBV5-6,TRBJ2-1,TRBD1,CASSLGRGREQFF,TGTGCCAGCAGCCTTGGAAGGGGGCGGGAGCAGTTCTTC
.,TRBV28,TRBJ1-4,.,CASSPFNEKLFF,TGTGCCAGCAGTCCCTTTAATGAAAAACTGTTTTTT
.,TRBV9,TRBJ2-3,TRBD2,CASSVGLAGGLRTDTQYF,TGTGCCAGCAGCGTAGGCCTAGCGGGGGGGCTCAGGACAGATACGCAGTATTTT
.,TRBV25-1,TRBJ2-5,.,CASSAGQRRGETQYF,TGTGCCAGCAGTGCCGGGCAGAGGCGGGGAGAGACCCAGTACTTC
.,TRBV19,TRBJ1-6,TRBD1,CASSIGRQGDNSPLHF,TGTGCCAGTAGTATCGGCCGACAGGGGGATAATTCACCCCTCCACTTT
few,TRBV4-1,TRBJ2-7,TRBD1,CASSQGTGTYEQYF,TGCGCCAGCAGCCAAGGGACAGGGACCTACGAGCAGTACTTC
.,TRBV27,TRBJ2-4,TRBD1,CASSAQPGTGSAKNIQYF,TGTGCCAGCAGTGCCCAACCAGGGACAGGGAGTGCCAAAAACATTCAGTACTTC
.,TRBV6-4,TRBJ2-1,TRBD2,CASSPRGLAARRDEQFF,TGTGCCAGCAGCCCCAGAGGACTAGCGGCTCGTAGGGATGAGCAGTTCTTC
many,TRBV7-9,TRBJ1-1,.,CASSLDQEGAFF,TGTGCCAGCAGCTTAGACCAGGAGGGAGCTTTCTTT
.,TRBV29-1,TRBJ2-4,TRBD2,CSVSFSGRAEGIQYF,TGCAGCGTTAGTTTTAGCGGGAGGGCCGAGGGCATTCAGTACTTC
.,TRBV9,TRBJ2-2,.,CASSVGGGHTGELFF,TGTGCCAGCAGCGTAGGAGGGGGTCACACCGGGGAGCTGTTTTTT
few,TRBV6-5,TRBJ1-1,.,CASSYGGGDTEAFF,TGTGCCAGCAGTTACGGCGGGGGGGACACTGAAGCTTTCTTT
.,TRBV11-2,TRBJ1-1,.,CASSLDAGLAFF,TGTGCCAGCAGCTTAGACGCAGGCTTAGCTTTCTTT
.,TRBV7-9,TRBJ2-5,.,CASSSLTQETQYF,TGTGCCAGCAGCTCACTTACCCAAGAGACCCAGTACTTC
.,TRBV2,TRBJ1-4,.,CASSLRGGLPNEKLFF,TGTGCCAGCAGTCTCCGAGGGGGTCTTCCTAATGAAAAACTGTTTTTT
.,TRBV6-5,TRBJ2-5,TRBD1,CASSGTGRETQYF,TGTGCCAGCAGCGGGACAGGGAGAGAGACCCAGTACTTC
.,TRBV6-5,TRBJ1-1,.,CASSPPSMNTEAFF,TGTGCCAGCAGCCCCCCCTCTATGAACACTGAAGCTTTCTTT
.,TRBV11-1,TRBJ1-1,.,CASSGGMGRSNTEAFF,TGTGCCAGCAGCGGAGGGATGGGGCGGTCGAACACTGAAGCTTTCTTT
.,TRBV5-4,TRBJ1-4,.,CASSLDGLYNEKLFF,TGTGCCAGCAGCTTGGACGGTCTTTATAATGAAAAACTGTTTTTT
.,TRBV21-1,TRBJ1-2,.,CASSGDRGISDGYTF,TGTGCCAGCAGCGGGGACAGGGGGATATCGGATGGCTACACCTTC
.,TRBV7-3,TRBJ2-7,TRBD2,CASSSPISGGAHYEQYF,TGTGCCAGCAGCTCCCCCATTAGCGGGGGGGCCCATTACGAGCAGTACTTC
.,TRBV7-6,TRBJ2-7,.,CASSRFEFYEQYF,TGTGCCAGCAGCCGATTCGAGTTCTACGAGCAGTACTTC
.,TRBV5-1,TRBJ2-1,.,CASSLEGGRHEQFF,TGCGCCAGCAGCTTGGAGGGGGGGCGGCATGAGCAGTTCTTC
once,TRBV6-1,TRBJ2-7,.,CASSTGHGGYEQYF,TGTGCCAGCAGTACTGGACACGGGGGTTACGAGCAGTACTTC
.,TRBV7-9,TRBJ2-7,.,CASSFTGYEQYF,TGTGCCAGCAGCTTTACTGGCTACGAGCAGTACTTC
.,TRBV27,TRBJ1-5,TRBD1,CASSPGTGRGQPQHF,TGTGCCAGCAGCCCCGGGACAGGGAGAGGTCAGCCCCAGCATTTT
.,TRBV6-5,TRBJ2-7,TRBD1,CASRDRSYEQYF,TGTGCCAGCAGGGACAGGTCCTACGAGCAGTACTTC
.,TRBV9,TRBJ2-2,TRBD2,CASSRGGTNTGELFF,TGTGCCAGCAGCCGCGGGGGGACGAACACCGGGGAGCTGTTTTTT
.,TRBV2,TRBJ2-7,.,CASSPDSGEQYF,TGTGCCAGCAGTCCGGACTCGGGCGAGCAGTACTTC
.,TRBV28,TRBJ2-5,.,CASSILGGEDQYF,TGTGCCAGCAGTATCCTAGGGGGAGAGGACCAGTACTTC